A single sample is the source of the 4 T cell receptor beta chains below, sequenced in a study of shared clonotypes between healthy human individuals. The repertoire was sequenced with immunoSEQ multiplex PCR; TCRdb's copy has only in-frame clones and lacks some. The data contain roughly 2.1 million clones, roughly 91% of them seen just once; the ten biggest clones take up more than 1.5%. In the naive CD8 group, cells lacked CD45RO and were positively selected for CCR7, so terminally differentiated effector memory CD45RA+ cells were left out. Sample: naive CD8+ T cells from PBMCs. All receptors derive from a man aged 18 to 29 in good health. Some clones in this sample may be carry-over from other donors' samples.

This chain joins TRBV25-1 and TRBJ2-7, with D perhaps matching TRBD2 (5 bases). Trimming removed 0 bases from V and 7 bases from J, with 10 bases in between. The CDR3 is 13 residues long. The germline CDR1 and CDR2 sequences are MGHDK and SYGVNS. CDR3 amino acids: CASSEYNRGEQYF. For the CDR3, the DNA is TGTGCCAGCAGTGAATATAATCGGGGAGAGCAGTACTTC.

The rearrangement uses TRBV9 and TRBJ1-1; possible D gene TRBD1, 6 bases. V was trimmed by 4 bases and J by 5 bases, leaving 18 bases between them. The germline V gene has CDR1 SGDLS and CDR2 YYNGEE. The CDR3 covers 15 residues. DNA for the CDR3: TGTGCCAGCAGCAAAACCGGGGGGCGTGGAACTGAAGCTTTCTTT. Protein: CASSKTGGRGTEAFF.

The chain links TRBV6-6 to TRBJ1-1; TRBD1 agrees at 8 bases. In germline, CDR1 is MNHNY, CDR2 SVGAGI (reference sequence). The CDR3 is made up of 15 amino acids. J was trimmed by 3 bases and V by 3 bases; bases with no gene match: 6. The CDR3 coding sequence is TGTGCCAGCAGTTATTCCCAGACAGGGGACACTGAAGCTTTCTTT. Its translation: CASSYSQTGDTEAFF.

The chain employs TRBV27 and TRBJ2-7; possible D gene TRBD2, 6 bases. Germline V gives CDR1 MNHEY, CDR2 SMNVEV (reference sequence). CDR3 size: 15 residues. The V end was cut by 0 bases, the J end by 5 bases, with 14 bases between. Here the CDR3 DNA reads TGTGCCAGCAGTTTATCCCCCGGGAGTCTGAACGAGCAGTACTTC. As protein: CASSLSPGSLNEQYF.